The clone carrying this T cell receptor (beta chain) was picked up a small number of times. Its ends do not fully match the called genes, so a read error is possible. The data derive from a study of blood T cell dynamics during melanoma immunotherapy. Turning to the study itself: Standard first-line treatment here was pembrolizumab or nivolumab plus ipilimumab in metastatic melanoma.

The length of the CDR3 is 12 residues. Per the germline V gene, CDR1 is LNHDA and CDR2 is SQIVND (reference sequence). Clones were read by immunoSEQ multiplex PCR, and TCRdb kept only the in-frame ones, dropping some. The sample lists about 12,000 clones, roughly 90% occurring once. The time point here: week 3, after first cycle of checkpoint inhibitor. The chain has TRBV19 and TRBJ1-4, with 7 bases lining up with TRBD1. The sequences come from blood, collected from a patient treated with checkpoint blockade. The source of this sequence is a human donor with melanoma. Written as DNA, the CDR3 is TGTGCCAGGGACGGGACAGCCGGACGACCGGGATTT. It is translated as CARDGTAGRPGF.